A single sample is the source of the 27 T cell receptor beta chains below, sequenced in a study of blood T cell repertoires in COVID-19. The protocol was immunoSEQ multiplex PCR, while the TCRdb copy is restricted to in-frame clones and leaves out a portion. The sample has around 72,000 clones, roughly 87% seen once. The sequenced sample consisted of peripheral blood. Receptors originate from a man over 45 with acute or convalescent COVID-19.

V is TRBV12-3 or TRBV12-4 and J is TRBJ1-2; the D gene is possibly TRBD1 (6 bases). The CDR3 has 13 amino acids. Trimming cost V 6 bases and J 2 bases, with 10 bases left between them. The CDR3 nucleotides read TGTGCCAGCAGCCCTGACAGGAACTATGGCTACACCTTC. Translated, it gives CASSPDRNYGYTF.

V usage is TRBV3-1 (or the pseudogene TRBV3-2) and J usage is TRBJ2-5, with TRBD1 matching over 7 bases. The V gene end was trimmed by 0 bases and the J gene end by 3 bases; junction bases not matched to a gene: 1. Per germline, CDR1 LGHDT and CDR2 YNNKEL (reference sequence). This CDR3 has 14 amino acids. This chain's CDR3 is CASSQETGKETQYF. CDR3 sequence (DNA): TGTGCCAGCAGCCAAGAGACAGGGAAAGAGACCCAGTACTTC.

The J gene is TRBJ2-7, the V gene TRBV6-6, with 7 bases identical to TRBD1. The trim removed 4 bases at V and 4 bases at J, leaving 7 bases unmatched. The CDR3 sequence is 14 residues long. CDR1 and CDR2 from the germline V gene are MNHNY and SVGAGI (reference sequence). DNA for the CDR3: TGTGCCAGCAGTTCTCACAGGGGTTCGTACGAGCAGTACTTC. Translation: CASSSHRGSYEQYF.

CDR3 DNA sequence: TGCAGCGTGGCTGACAGGGGCGAGGGGACCATGAACACTGAAGCTTTCTTT. Protein: CSVADRGEGTMNTEAFF. The chain is built from TRBV29-1 and TRBJ1-1, with TRBD1 matching 8 bases. The CDR3 spans 17 residues. Germline V gene lookup returns CDR1 SQVTM and CDR2 ANQGSEA. V shed 6 bases, J shed 0 bases, and the junction held 15 bases outside the gene matches.

The V and J genes are TRBV14 and TRBJ1-2; 9 bases are shared with TRBD1. Germline V gene sequence: CDR1 SGHDN, CDR2 FVKESK. Trimming removed 5 bases from V and 6 bases from J; junction bases left unmatched: 10. This CDR3 region has 15 residues. The CDR3 is CASSDNRGRADGYTF. CDR3 sequence (DNA): TGTGCCAGCAGCGATAACAGGGGGCGGGCGGATGGCTACACCTTC.

DNA for the CDR3: TGTGCCAGCAGCGTAGCCGGGGGGCTAAGCACTGAAGCTTTCTTT. The encoded protein is CASSVAGGLSTEAFF. This chain uses TRBV9 with TRBJ1-1, with a tentative D call TRBD1 (6 bases). Per the germline V gene, CDR1 is SGDLS and CDR2 is YYNGEE. The V gene lost 0 bases and the J gene lost 4 bases, with 13 bases spanning the gap. This CDR3 has 15 residues. The full variable domain, rest sourced from reference TRBV9 and TRBJ1-1, is DSGVTQTPKHLITATGQRVTLRCSPRSGDLSVYWYQQSLDQGLQFLIQYYNGEERAKGNILERFSAQQFPDLHSELNLSSLELGDSALYFCASSVAGGLSTEAFFGQGTRLTVV.

Only one count was recorded for this clone. The genes are TRBV5-6 and TRBJ2-7; 8 nucleotides line up with TRBD1. The CDR3 length is 13 residues. The trim removed 4 bases at V and 7 bases at J, leaving 7 bases unmatched. Germline V gene lookup returns CDR1 SGHDT and CDR2 YYEEEE. CDR3 residues: CASSQDRAREQYF. The CDR3 bases are TGTGCCAGCAGCCAGGACAGGGCTCGGGAGCAGTACTTC.

This chain joins TRBV12-3 or TRBV12-4 and TRBJ2-7; D is possibly TRBD2 (5 bases). V was pared by 5 bases and J by 2 bases, with 7 bases between. This CDR3 contains 12 residues. The CDR3 DNA reads as TGTGCCAGCAGTGCCGGGACCTACGAGCAGTACTTC. Protein: CASSAGTYEQYF.

This chain links TRBV11-2 with TRBJ2-3; D is perhaps TRBD1 (6 bases). The germline V and J ends were trimmed by 1 base and 1 base, with 9 bases remaining between them. Germline V gives CDR1 SGHAT, CDR2 FQNNGV. This CDR3 has 15 residues. The CDR3 is CASSLGGGRTDTQYF. CDR3 nucleotide sequence: TGTGCCAGCAGCTTAGGTGGGGGCCGCACAGATACGCAGTATTTT.

This clone was observed a handful of times. CDR3 sequence (DNA): TGCAGCGTTCAGGGGGCGCAGGGAAACACCATATATTTT. As protein: CSVQGAQGNTIYF. The J gene is TRBJ1-3, the V gene TRBV29-1; TRBD1 matches 8 bases. The ends lost 5 bases at V and 4 bases at J; junction bases unmatched: 4. The germline CDR1 and CDR2 sequences are SQVTM and ANQGSEA. The CDR3 runs to 13 residues.

This sequence joins TRBV7-8 and TRBJ1-2; 7 positions agree with TRBD1. CDR1 is SGHVS, CDR2 FQNEAQ, per germline. V was pared by 2 bases and J by 4 bases, with 7 bases of the junction left unmatched. The CDR3 spans 15 residues. The DNA for the CDR3 is TGTGCCAGCAGCTTAACCCCCGGGACAGCCTATGGCTACACCTTC. Translating it yields CASSLTPGTAYGYTF.

This CDR3 is CASSEQGQGETQYF. The CDR3, as DNA: TGTGCCAGCAGCGAGCAGGGACAGGGAGAGACCCAGTACTTC. V gene TRBV11-2 combines with J gene TRBJ2-5, with TRBD1 matching over 9 bases. The CDR3 spans 14 residues. Trimming cost V 5 bases and J 4 bases; bases outside gene matches: 5. CDR1 and CDR2 (germline): SGHAT, FQNNGV.

V and J are TRBV7-9 and TRBJ1-3; possibly TRBD1 for D (5 bases). Trimming took off 4 bases at V and 12 bases at J, with 13 bases between the two ends. The CDR3 sequence is 12 residues long. Germline values: CDR1 SEHNR, CDR2 FQNEAQ (reference sequence). The CDR3 reads CASSSQGSIIYF. The CDR3 DNA is TGTGCCAGCAGCTCCCAGGGTTCTATCATATATTTT.

CDR3 in amino acids: CASSLAFTTGYRAYEQYF. The CDR3 coding sequence is TGTGCCAGCAGCTTGGCTTTCACGACAGGGTACAGGGCCTACGAGCAGTACTTC. V usage is TRBV5-6 and J usage is TRBJ2-7; 7 bases line up with TRBD1. The CDR3 spans 18 residues. The ends lost 0 bases at V and 2 bases at J; junction bases unmatched: 14. Per the germline V gene, CDR1 is SGHDT and CDR2 is YYEEEE.

This rearrangement joins TRBV27 to TRBJ2-7; D may be TRBD1 (5 bases). CDR3 length: 13 amino acids. Germline V gives CDR1 MNHEY, CDR2 SMNVEV (reference sequence). V gave up 6 bases and J gave up 2 bases, with 11 bases separating them. The CDR3 region is CASSYDSTYEQYF. The CDR3 DNA follows: TGTGCCAGCAGCTACGACAGCACCTACGAGCAGTACTTC.

The rearrangement links TRBV19 to TRBJ2-7; TRBD1 matches 8 bases. Germline V gene data show CDR1 as LNHDA and CDR2 as SQIVND (reference sequence). V lost 5 bases to trimming and J lost 2 bases; unmatched junction nucleotides: 5. CDR3 size: 14 residues. The CDR3 region is CASSDQTGAYEQYF. The CDR3 region has the DNA TGTGCCAGTAGTGACCAGACAGGGGCCTACGAGCAGTACTTC.

V is TRBV6-5 and J is TRBJ1-3; D unclear. CDR1 and CDR2 (germline): MNHEY, SVGAGI. The V end lost 8 bases, the J end lost 2 bases, and 13 bases lay between the germline ends. CDR3 length equals 14 residues. This CDR3 is CASLPSGAGNTIYF. In DNA, the CDR3 is TGTGCCAGCCTACCGTCCGGGGCTGGAAACACCATATATTTT.

This clone was seen more than once but under ten times. The chain carries TRBV6-5 and TRBJ1-3; TRBD1 matches 10 bases. The junction had 1 base not matched to a gene; V was cut back by 3 bases and J by 2 bases. The CDR3 loop spans 15 amino acids. Germline lookup yields CDR1 MNHEY and CDR2 SVGAGI. CDR3: CASSYDRGPGNTIYF. CDR3 nucleotide sequence: TGTGCCAGCAGTTATGACAGGGGGCCTGGAAACACCATATATTTT.

The CDR3 reads CATSDSQPGQEETQYF. In nucleotides, the CDR3 is TGTGCCACCAGTGATTCTCAACCGGGACAAGAAGAGACCCAGTACTTC. The genes are TRBV24-1 and TRBJ2-5, with TRBD1 as a possible D gene (6 bases). The CDR3 is 16 residues long. V was trimmed by 2 bases and J by 3 bases, leaving 15 bases between them. Germline CDR1 is KGHDR and CDR2 is SFDVKD.

This sequence joins TRBV5-1 and TRBJ2-1; TRBD2 matches 7 bases. Germline lookup yields CDR1 SGHRS and CDR2 YFSETQ. Trimming removed 5 bases from V and 0 bases from J; junction bases left unmatched: 5. This CDR3 region has 15 residues. The CDR3 is CASRGGGLSYNEQFF. The CDR3 DNA reads as TGCGCCAGCAGGGGCGGGGGACTCTCCTACAATGAGCAGTTCTTC.

V and J are TRBV30 and TRBJ1-5; D is possibly TRBD1 (6 bases). The ends were cut back, 0 bases at V and 10 bases at J, with 16 bases in the middle. The CDR3 has 14 residues. CDR1 and CDR2 from the germline V gene are GTSNPN and SVGIG (reference sequence). The CDR3 protein is CAWSVWQGNDPQHF. CDR3 nucleotides: TGTGCCTGGAGTGTTTGGCAGGGGAACGATCCCCAGCATTTT. The complete variable domain, with remaining parts taken from reference TRBV30 and TRBJ1-5, reads SQTIHQWPATLVQPVGSPLSLECTVEGTSNPNLYWYRQAAGRGLQLLFYSVGIGQISSEVPQNLSASRPQDRQFILSSKKLLLSDSGFYLCAWSVWQGNDPQHFGDGTRLSIL.

Of note for this clone: One end of the junction varies from germline; a read error may be responsible. The chain carries TRBV6-1 and TRBJ2-7; TRBD2 agrees at 8 bases. Germline assignment: CDR1 MNHNS and CDR2 SASEGT. This CDR3 is 15 amino acids long. For the CDR3, the DNA is TGTGCCAGCAGCGAAGGCCCAGCGGGGGCCTCCGAGCAGTACTTC. Translation gives CASSEGPAGASEQYF.

The V and J genes are TRBV5-6 and TRBJ1-2, with D possibly TRBD1 on 6 matching bases. Germline CDR1 is SGHDT and CDR2 is YYEEEE. The CDR3 sequence is 15 residues long. V shed 0 bases and J shed 4 bases, with 13 bases lying between them. The CDR3 DNA is TGTGCCAGCAGCTTGGGACAGGTCGGCGTCTATGGCTACACCTTC. Translating it yields CASSLGQVGVYGYTF.

J is TRBJ2-5 and V is TRBV7-2; 9 bases fit TRBD2. V lost 5 bases to trimming and J lost 4 bases; unmatched junction nucleotides: 14. The CDR3 contains 17 residues. Per the germline V gene, CDR1 is SGHTA and CDR2 is FQGNSA. In nucleotides, the CDR3 is TGTGCCAGCAGCCGCGGGGAGAGTAGCGGGGGCGGAGAGACCCAGTACTTC. Translating gives CASSRGESSGGGETQYF.

The chain links TRBV5-1 to TRBJ2-7; 9 bases line up with TRBD1. The CDR3 loop spans 13 amino acids. Germline V gene sequence: CDR1 SGHRS, CDR2 YFSETQ. J lost 4 bases, V lost 7 bases, and 6 bases had no gene match. The chain's CDR3 is CASRGTGIYEQYF. Written as DNA, the CDR3 is TGCGCCAGCCGGGGGACAGGGATATACGAGCAGTACTTC.

This clone was seen a single time. The chain employs TRBV13 and TRBJ1-4; D remains unclear. Looked up from germline, CDR1 is PRHDT and CDR2 is FYEKMQ (reference sequence). Between the trimmed V and J ends, which lost 5 bases and 8 bases, there was a span of 15 bases. This CDR3 has 14 amino acids. The CDR3: CASSRNPRAEKLFF. The CDR3 coding sequence is TGTGCCAGCAGCCGAAATCCAAGAGCGGAAAAACTGTTTTTT.

The chain has TRBV29-1 and TRBJ1-3, with D possibly TRBD1 on 6 matching bases. CDR1 is SQVTM and CDR2 is ANQGSEA in the germline V gene. The V end lost 4 bases, the J end lost 3 bases, and 10 bases lay between the germline ends. The CDR3 is 13 amino acids. CDR3 sequence (DNA): TGCAGCGTTGGAGGGGGAGTTGGAAACACCATATATTTT. This sequence encodes CSVGGGVGNTIYF.